The present T cell receptor (beta chain) was sequenced within a study of T cells after yellow fever vaccination. Study details: The authors prepared low-cell-number fractions using SMART-Seq v4 Ultra Low Input.

Details on this clonotype: Its antigen is unidentified.

Findings and limits, study-wide: Weaker overall was a secondary response that nonetheless peaked faster, on day 5 versus 15. The booster saw the reappearance of most primary-vaccination clones (96% CD4, 80% to 90% CD8).

A 5'RACE template-switching step, the method used to make TCR cDNA, added a universal primer site and UMIs. TCRdb independently ran MiXCR on the 5' RACE reads; one entry per CDR3 protein. The sample holds hundreds of thousands of distinct CDR3 sequences, about 13% seen once. The CDR3 is made up of 16 amino acids. V was cut by 2 bases and J by 1 base, with 12 bases left in between. Germline lookup yields CDR1 SGHNT and CDR2 YYREEE (reference sequence). The sample consisted of PBMCs, taken on the day of the yellow fever booster vaccination. The chain employs TRBV5-4 and TRBJ2-2; D may be TRBD1 (5 bases). This receptor was identified in a man aged 25-45 years who received the YFV17D yellow fever vaccine. Written as DNA, the CDR3 is TGTGCCAGCAGCTTCGGAAACCAGGGGAACACCGGGGAGCTGTTTTTT. The encoded protein is CASSFGNQGNTGELFF.